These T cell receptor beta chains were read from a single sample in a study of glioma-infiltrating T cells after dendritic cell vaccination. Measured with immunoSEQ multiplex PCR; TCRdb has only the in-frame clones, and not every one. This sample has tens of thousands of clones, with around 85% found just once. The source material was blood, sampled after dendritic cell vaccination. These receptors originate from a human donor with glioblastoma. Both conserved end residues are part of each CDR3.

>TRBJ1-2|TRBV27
CASSLHRGGYGYTF
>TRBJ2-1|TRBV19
CASSIWAGAPSNEQFF
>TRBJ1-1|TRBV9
CASSVMTGGAGFSEAFF
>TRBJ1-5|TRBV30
CAWSVEHRANQPQHF
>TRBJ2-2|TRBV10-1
CASSPTTGTGELFF
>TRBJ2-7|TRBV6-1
CASSELGLAAPYEQYF
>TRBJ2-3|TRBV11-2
CASSLNTVSTDTQYF
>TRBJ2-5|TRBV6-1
CASAYGQGALETQYF
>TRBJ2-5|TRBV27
CASTGLAGGEAETQYF
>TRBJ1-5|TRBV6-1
CASSEGTGGNQPQHF
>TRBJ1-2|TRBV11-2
CASSPIRSGTERRNYGYTF
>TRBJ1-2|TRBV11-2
CASSLVLGAMAYGYTF
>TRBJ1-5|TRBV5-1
CASSLDRENQPQHF
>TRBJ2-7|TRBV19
CASSIRAAGTYEQYF
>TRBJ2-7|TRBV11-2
CASGDYEQYF
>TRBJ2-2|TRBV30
CAWSAPDRGLTGELFF
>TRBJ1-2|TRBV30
CAWSTTTGQLGFGYTF
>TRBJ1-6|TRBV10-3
CAISEVADSASPLHF
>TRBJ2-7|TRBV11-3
CASSLVRQGAGEQYF
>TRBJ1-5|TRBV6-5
CASRRTGRNQPQHF
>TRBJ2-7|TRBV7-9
CASSRQTDWYEQYF
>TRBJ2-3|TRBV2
CARGGKSPTDTQYF
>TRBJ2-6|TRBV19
CASSIKAGLSGANVLTF
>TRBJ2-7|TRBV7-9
CASRHGQLIIRFYEQYF
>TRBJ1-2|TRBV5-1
CASSFASWEGSNYGYTF
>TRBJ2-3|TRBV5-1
CASSLSQTLDTQYF
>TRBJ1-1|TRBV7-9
CASSRRGLGIEAFF
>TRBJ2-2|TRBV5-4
CASSLSRDTGELFF
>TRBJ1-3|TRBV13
CASSLAAGGSGNTIYF
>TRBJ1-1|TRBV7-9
CASSRGGLTSGTEAFF
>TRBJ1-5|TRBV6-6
CASSPAPGTGAQPQHF
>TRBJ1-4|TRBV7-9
CASSPGRALFF
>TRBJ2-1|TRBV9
CASSVVSGGNREQFF
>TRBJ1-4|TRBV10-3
CAIGRGGEKLFF
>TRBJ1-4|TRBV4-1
CASSQGNGDNEKLFF
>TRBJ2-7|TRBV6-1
CASSEAAVGEQYF
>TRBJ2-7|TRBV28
CASRGGASSDEQYF
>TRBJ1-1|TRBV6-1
CASSDLGHQNTEAFF
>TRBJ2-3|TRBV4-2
CASNPQGAPQDTQYF
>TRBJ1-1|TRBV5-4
CASSLGAFALNTEAFF
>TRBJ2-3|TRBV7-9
CASTSGPDTQYF
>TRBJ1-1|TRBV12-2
CASRLAGAGTEAFF
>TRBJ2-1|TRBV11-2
CASSLLIQGDEQFF
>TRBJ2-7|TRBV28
CASSFPRERHYEQYF
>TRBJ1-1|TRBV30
CAWSVSGSVPEAFF
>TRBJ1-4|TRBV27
CASSDRVLEKLFF
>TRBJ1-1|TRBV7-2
CASSWTGSSNTEAFF
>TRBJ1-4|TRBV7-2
CASSLVIGSDEKLFF
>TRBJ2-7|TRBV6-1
CASTHREGTYEQYF
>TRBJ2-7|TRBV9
CASSKAGGLGDEQYF